The 4 T cell receptor beta chains given below trace back to one sample, sequenced in a study of CD8 T cells in Susac syndrome (dated by TCRdb to between 2018 and 2021). Libraries were built with the immunoSEQ multiplex PCR assay. RNA was extracted using the RNeasy kit, and 0.5 to 1 microgram was reverse transcribed with random hexamers. The public reads were reprocessed in TCRdb via fastp at Q25 and MiXCR, keeping in-frame beta chains. Here each entry gathers all rows of one CDR3 protein and keeps the most common genes and DNA. Present in this sample are a few hundred thousand distinct CDR3 sequences, 92% of which were seen just once. Jointly, the top ten make up roughly 0.07% of the sample. Sequencing used CD4+ T cells from PBMCs. These receptors were taken from a human donor with multiple sclerosis.

This clonotype was seen just once. This sequence joins TRBV5-4 and TRBJ2-7; unclear D gene. From germline, CDR1 is SGHNT and CDR2 YYREEE (reference sequence). V lost 2 bases, J lost 1 base, and 10 bases lay in between. This CDR3 comprises 14 residues. CDR3 in amino acids: CASSFFIGSYEQYF. The DNA of the CDR3 is TGTGCCAGCAGCTTTTTCATAGGGTCCTACGAGCAGTACTTC.

This clonotype was counted between two and nine times. The CDR3 DNA reads TGTGCCAGCAGCGCCTTGACAGGGGGAGAGACCCAGTACTTC. Amino acids: CASSALTGGETQYF. The rearrangement links TRBV7-2 to TRBJ2-5; the match to TRBD1 covers 9 bases. The germline V gene has CDR1 SGHTA and CDR2 FQGNSA. The CDR3 loop spans 14 amino acids. Trimming took 5 bases from V and 4 from J; bases not matched to a gene: 5.

This clonotype was seen once. The V gene is TRBV20-1, the J gene TRBJ2-1, with D perhaps matching TRBD2 (6 bases). This CDR3 is 17 amino acids long. The germline CDR1 and CDR2 sequences are DFQATT and SNEGSKA (reference sequence). The ends were cut back, 1 base at V and 12 bases at J, with 28 bases in the middle. The CDR3, as DNA: TGCAGTGCTAGAGGAGATACCGGACGGGAGACTACCTTCGGGCAGTTCTTC. It translates to CSARGDTGRETTFGQFF.

This chain uses TRBV29-1 with TRBJ2-3; TRBD2 aligns across 15 bases. The CDR3 covers 17 residues. From germline, CDR1 is SQVTM and CDR2 ANQGSEA. With V trimmed by 5 bases and J by 2 bases, 8 bases remained unmatched. The CDR3 DNA reads TGCAGCGTTTCGGGACTAGCGGGAGGTCCCCTCACAGATACGCAGTATTTT. This encodes CSVSGLAGGPLTDTQYF.